This TCR beta chain was observed in a study of T cells in Graves' hyperthyroidism and ophthalmopathy. Findings of the study overall: Clonotypes that were expanded in thyroid above 0.001 mostly appeared in blood too.

This clonotype was seen ten or more times. Antigen unknown. Disease duration was under 3 months in the ophthalmopathy patients, who also had a Clinical Activity Score of at least 3 and a NOSPECS grade of at least 4. Diagnoses used clinical symptoms, serum thyroxine and TRAb, thyroid ultrasound and orbital computed tomography. The source of the PBMCs was less than 12 ml of fresh peripheral blood. The germline V gene has CDR1 SGHRS and CDR2 YFSETQ. V lost 9 bases, J lost 4 bases, and 6 bases stayed unmatched. CDR3 length equals 14 residues. TCR beta CDR3 sequences were amplified from RNA transcripts. First-round RT-PCR of the TCR CDR3 relied on the HTBI primer set. One entry per CDR3 protein, called by TCRdb with MiXCR from the multiplex PCR reads. The sample shows roughly 650,000 distinct CDR3 sequences, about a sixth of them seen only once.

This chain uses TRBV5-1 with TRBJ2-2, with 10 bases fitting TRBD1. This TCR was sampled from a woman in her forties with Graves' ophthalmopathy. The sample was blood. The CDR3 loop reads CATRQGASTGELFF. The CDR3 nucleotides read TGCGCCACCAGACAGGGGGCGAGCACCGGGGAGCTGTTTTTT.